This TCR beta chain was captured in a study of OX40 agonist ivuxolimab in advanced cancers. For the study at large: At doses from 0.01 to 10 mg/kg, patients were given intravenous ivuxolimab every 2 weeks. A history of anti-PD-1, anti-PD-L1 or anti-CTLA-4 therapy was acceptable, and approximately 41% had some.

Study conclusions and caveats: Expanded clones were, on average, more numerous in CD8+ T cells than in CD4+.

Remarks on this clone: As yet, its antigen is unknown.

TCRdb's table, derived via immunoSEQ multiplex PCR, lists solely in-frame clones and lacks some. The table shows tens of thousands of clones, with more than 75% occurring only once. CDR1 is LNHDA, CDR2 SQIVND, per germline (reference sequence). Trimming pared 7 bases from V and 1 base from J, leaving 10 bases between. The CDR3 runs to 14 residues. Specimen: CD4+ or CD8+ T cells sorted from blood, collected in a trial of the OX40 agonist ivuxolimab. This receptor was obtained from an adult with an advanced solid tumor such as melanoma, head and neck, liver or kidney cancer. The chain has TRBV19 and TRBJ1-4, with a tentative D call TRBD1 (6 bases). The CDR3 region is CASMRGRTNEKLFF. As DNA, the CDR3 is TGTGCCAGTATGCGGGGGCGAACTAATGAAAAACTGTTTTTT.